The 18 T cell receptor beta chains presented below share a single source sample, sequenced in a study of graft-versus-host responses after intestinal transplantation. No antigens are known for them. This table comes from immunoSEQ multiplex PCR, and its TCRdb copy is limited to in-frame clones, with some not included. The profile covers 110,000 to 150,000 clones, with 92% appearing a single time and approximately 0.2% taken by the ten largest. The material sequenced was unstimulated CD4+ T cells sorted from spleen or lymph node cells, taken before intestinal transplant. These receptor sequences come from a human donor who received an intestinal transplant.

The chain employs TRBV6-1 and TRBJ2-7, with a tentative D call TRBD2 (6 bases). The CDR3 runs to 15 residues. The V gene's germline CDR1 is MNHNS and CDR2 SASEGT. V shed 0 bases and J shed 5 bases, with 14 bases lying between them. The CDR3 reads CASSEARSGGNEQYF. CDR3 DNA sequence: TGTGCCAGCAGTGAAGCGCGTAGCGGCGGGAACGAGCAGTACTTC.

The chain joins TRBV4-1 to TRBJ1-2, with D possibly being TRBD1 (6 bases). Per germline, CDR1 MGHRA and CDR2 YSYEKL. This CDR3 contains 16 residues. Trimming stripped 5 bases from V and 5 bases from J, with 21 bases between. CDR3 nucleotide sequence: TGCGCCAGCAGCGTTGGACAGTACCCGACCTTTTATGGCTACACCTTC. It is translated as CASSVGQYPTFYGYTF.

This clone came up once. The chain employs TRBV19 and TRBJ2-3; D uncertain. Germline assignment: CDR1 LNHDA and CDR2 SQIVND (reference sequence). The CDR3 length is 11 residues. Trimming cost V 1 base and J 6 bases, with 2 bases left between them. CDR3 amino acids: CASSIVDTQYF. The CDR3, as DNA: TGTGCCAGTAGTATAGTTGATACGCAGTATTTT.

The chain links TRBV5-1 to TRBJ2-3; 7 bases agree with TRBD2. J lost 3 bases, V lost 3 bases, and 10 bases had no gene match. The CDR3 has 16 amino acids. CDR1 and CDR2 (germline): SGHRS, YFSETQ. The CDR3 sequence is CASSSTVQGGTDTQYF. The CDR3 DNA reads TGCGCCAGCAGCTCGACGGTTCAGGGAGGGACAGATACGCAGTATTTT.

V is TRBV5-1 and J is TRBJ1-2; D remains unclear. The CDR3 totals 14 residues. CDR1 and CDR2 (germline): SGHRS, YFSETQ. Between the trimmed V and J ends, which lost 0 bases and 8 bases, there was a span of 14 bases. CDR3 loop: CASSLAEGAPGYTF. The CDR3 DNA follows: TGCGCCAGCAGCTTGGCCGAGGGAGCGCCGGGCTACACCTTC. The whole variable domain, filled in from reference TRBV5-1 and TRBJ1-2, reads KAGVTQTPRYLIKTRGQQVTLSCSPISGHRSVSWYQQTPGQGLQFLFEYFSETQRNKGNFPGRFSGRQFSNSRSEMNVSTLELGDSALYLCASSLAEGAPGYTFGSGTRLTVV.

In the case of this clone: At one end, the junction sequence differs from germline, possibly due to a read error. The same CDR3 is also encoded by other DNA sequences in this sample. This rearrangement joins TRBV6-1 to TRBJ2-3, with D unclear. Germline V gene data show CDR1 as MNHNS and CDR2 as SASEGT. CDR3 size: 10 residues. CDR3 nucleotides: TGTGCCAGCGGTGGAGATACGCAGTATTTC. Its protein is CASGGDTQYF.

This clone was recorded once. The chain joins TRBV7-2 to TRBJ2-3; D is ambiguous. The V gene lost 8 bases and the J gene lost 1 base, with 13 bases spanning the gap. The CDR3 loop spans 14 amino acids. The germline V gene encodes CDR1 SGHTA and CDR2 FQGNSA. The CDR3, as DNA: TGTGCCAGCCGGCGGCGGCCCGGCACAGATACGCAGTATTTT. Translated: CASRRRPGTDTQYF.

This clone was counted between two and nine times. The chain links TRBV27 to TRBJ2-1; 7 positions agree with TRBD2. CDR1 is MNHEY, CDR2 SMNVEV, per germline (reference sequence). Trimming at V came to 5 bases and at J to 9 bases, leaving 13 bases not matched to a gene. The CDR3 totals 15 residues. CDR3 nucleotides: TGTGCCAGCAGTGGGGGGGGGAGGGCCGTCTTTGAGCAGTTCTTC. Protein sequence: CASSGGGRAVFEQFF.

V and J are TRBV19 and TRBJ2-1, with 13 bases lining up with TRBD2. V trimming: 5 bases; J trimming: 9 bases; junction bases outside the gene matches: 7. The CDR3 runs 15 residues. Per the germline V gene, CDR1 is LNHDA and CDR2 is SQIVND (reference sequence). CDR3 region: CASSLTSGRAGEQFF. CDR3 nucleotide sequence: TGTGCCAGTAGTTTAACTAGCGGGAGGGCCGGTGAGCAGTTCTTC. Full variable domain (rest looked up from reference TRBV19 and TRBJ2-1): DGGITQSPKYLFRKEGQNVTLSCEQNLNHDAMYWYRQDPGQGLRLIYYSQIVNDFQKGDIAEGYSVSREKKESFPLTVTSAQKNPTAFYLCASSLTSGRAGEQFFGPGTRLTVL.

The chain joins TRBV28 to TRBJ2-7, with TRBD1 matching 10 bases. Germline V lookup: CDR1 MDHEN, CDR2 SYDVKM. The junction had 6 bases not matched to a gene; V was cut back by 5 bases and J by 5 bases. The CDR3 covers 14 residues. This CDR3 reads CASSRGQGRHEQYF. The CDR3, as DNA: TGTGCCAGCAGTCGGGGACAGGGGAGGCACGAGCAGTACTTC.

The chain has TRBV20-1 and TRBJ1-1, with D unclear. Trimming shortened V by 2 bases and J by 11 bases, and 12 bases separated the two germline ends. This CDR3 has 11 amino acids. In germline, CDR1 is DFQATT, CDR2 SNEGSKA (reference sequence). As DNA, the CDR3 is TGCAGTGCTAGATCCTCCCTAGGGGCTTTCTTT. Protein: CSARSSLGAFF.

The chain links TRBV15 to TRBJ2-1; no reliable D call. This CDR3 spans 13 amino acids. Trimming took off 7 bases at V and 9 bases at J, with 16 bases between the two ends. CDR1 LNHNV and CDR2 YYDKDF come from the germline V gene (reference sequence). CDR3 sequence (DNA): TGTGCCACCACCAGCGCGTCAAGATTTGAGCAGTTCTTC. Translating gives CATTSASRFEQFF.

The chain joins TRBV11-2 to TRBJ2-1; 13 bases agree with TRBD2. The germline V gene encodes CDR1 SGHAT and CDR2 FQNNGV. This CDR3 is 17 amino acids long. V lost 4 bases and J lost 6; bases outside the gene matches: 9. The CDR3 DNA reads TGTGCCAGCAGCTCCTCCTGGACTAGCGGGAGTGTCAATGAGCAGTTCTTC. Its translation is CASSSSWTSGSVNEQFF.

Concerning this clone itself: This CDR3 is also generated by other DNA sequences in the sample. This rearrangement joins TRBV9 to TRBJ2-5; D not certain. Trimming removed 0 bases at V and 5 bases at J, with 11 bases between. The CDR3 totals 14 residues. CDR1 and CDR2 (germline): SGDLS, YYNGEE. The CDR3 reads CASSVADSGETQYF. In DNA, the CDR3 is TGTGCCAGCAGCGTAGCCGACTCTGGCGAGACCCAGTACTTC.

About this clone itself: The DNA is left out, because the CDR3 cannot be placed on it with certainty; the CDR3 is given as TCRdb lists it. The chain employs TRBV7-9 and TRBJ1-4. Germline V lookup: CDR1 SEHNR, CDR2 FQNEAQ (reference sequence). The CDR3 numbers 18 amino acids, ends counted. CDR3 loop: CASSFGAGHGGSNEKLFF.

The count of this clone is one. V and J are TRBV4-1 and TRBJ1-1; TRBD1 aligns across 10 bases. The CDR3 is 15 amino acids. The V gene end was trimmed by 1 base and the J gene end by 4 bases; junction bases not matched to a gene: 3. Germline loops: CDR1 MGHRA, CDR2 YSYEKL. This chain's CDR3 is CASSQGQGAFTEAFF. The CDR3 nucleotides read TGCGCCAGCAGCCAAGGACAGGGGGCTTTCACTGAAGCTTTCTTT.

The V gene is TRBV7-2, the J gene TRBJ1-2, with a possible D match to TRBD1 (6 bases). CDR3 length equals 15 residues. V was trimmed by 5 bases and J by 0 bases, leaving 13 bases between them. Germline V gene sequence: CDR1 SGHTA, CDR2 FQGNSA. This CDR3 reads CASSGGGSSNYGYTF. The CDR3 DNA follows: TGTGCCAGCAGCGGCGGGGGCAGTTCTAACTATGGCTACACCTTC.

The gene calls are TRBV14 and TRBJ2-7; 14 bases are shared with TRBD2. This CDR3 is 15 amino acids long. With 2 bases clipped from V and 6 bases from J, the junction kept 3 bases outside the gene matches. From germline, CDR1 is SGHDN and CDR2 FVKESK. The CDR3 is CASSQKGTSGSEQYF. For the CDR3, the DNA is TGTGCCAGCAGCCAAAAAGGGACTAGCGGGAGCGAGCAGTACTTC. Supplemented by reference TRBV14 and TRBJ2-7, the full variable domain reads EAGVTQFPSHSVIEKGQTVTLRCDPISGHDNLYWYRRVMGKEIKFLLHFVKESKQDESGMPNNRFLAERTGGTYSTLKVQPAELEDSGVYFCASSQKGTSGSEQYFGPGTRLTVT.